This TCR beta chain was sequenced during a study of CD8+ T cells in alopecia areata. Background on the study: A 6-month off-drug phase came after tofacitinib, which had lasted 6 to 18 months.

V gave up 7 bases and J gave up 4 bases, with 14 bases separating them. The CDR3 is made up of 14 amino acids. Germline values: CDR1 SNHLY, CDR2 FYNNEI. Treatment indicated: oral pan-JAK inhibitor, 5-10 mg twice daily. Following RNA extraction, reverse transcription yielded cDNA that acted as the sequencing template. Using immunoSEQ multiplex PCR, the repertoire was profiled, and TCRdb retains in-frame clones only, with some absent. The data show approximately 150,000 clones, with 58% seen just once and roughly 17% held by the top ten. The gene calls are TRBV2 and TRBJ1-5; tentative D call: TRBD1 (5 bases). The sequences come from CD4+ T cells sorted from blood, collected at approximately week 60, from a patient treated with tofacitinib. The origin of this receptor is a human donor with alopecia areata. The CDR3 loop is CASTPGRENQPQHF. In DNA form, the CDR3 reads TGTGCCAGCACCCCGGGACGGGAGAATCAGCCCCAGCATTTT.